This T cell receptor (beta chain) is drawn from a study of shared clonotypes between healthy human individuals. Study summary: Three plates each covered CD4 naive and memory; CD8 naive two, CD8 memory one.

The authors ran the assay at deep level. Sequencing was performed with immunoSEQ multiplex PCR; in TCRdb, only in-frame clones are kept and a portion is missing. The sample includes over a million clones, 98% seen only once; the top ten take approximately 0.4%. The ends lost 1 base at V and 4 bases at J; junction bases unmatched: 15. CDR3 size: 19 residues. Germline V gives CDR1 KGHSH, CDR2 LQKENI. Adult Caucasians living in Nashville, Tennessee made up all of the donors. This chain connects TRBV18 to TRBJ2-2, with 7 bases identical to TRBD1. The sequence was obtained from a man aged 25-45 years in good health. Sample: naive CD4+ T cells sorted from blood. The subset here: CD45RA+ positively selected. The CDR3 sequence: CASSPRMIRQGVSTGELFF. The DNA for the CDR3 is TGTGCCAGCTCACCACGCATGATACGCCAGGGGGTGAGCACCGGGGAGCTGTTTTTT.